Sequencing of this T cell receptor (beta chain) was carried out in a study of T cells in Graves' hyperthyroidism and ophthalmopathy. Study overall: Peripheral blood was collected at initial diagnosis, before any treatment. Notes on the study in general: Onset of ophthalmopathy came a median roughly 6.4 months after the model predicted it.

PBMCs were collected from a roughly 10 ml volume of fresh peripheral blood. TCR beta CDR3 sequences were amplified from RNA transcripts. The HTBI primer set was used in a first-round RT-PCR of the TCR CDR3. TCRdb re-derived calls from the multiplex PCR reads in MiXCR, one entry per CDR3 protein. The sample has nearly 250,000 distinct CDR3 sequences, about a sixth seen once. This CDR3 comprises 15 residues. The trim removed 5 bases at V and 7 bases at J, leaving 10 bases unmatched. Germline lookup yields CDR1 SGHAT and CDR2 FQNNGV. About this clonotype itself: Its specificity is not known.

The origin of this receptor is a woman under 30 with Graves' ophthalmopathy. The chain uses TRBV11-2 and TRBJ2-7, with 11 positions matching TRBD2. The source material was blood. The CDR3 protein is CASSLGLAGRAEQYF. As DNA, the CDR3 is TGTGCCAGCAGCCTCGGACTAGCGGGCCGCGCGGAGCAGTACTTC.